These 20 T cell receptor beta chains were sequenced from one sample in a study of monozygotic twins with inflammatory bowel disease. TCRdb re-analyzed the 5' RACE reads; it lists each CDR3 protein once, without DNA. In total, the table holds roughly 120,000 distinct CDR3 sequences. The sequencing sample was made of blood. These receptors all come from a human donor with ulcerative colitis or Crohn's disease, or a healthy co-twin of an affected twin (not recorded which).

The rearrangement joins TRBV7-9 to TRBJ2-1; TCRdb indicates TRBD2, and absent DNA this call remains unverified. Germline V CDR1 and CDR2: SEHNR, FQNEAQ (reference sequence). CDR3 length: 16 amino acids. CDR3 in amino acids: CASSTDASGVYNEQFF.

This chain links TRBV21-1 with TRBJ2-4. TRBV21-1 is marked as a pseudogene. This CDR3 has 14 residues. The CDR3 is CASRAKLAKNIQYF.

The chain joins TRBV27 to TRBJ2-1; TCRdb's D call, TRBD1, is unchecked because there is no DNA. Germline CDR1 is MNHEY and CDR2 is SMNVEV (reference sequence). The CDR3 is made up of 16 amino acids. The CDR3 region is CASNLAGQPTYNEQFF.

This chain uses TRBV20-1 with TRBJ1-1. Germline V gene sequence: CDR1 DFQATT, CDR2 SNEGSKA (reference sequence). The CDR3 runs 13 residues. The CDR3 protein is CSAADPLNTEAFF.

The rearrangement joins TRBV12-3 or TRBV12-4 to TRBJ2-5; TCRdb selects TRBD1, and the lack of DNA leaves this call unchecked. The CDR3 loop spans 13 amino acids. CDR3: CASSSGDRETQYF.

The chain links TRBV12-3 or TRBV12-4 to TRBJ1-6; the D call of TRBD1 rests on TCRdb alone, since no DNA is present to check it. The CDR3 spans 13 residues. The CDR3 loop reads CASRTGNTSPLHF.

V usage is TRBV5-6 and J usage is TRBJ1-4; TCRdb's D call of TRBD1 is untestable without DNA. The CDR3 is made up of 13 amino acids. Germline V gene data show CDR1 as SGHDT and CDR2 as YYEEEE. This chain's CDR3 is CASSGTGDEKLFF.

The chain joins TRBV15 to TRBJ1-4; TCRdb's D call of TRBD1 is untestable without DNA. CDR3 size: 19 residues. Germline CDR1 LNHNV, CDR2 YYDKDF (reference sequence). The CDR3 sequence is CATSTIPGQTEPTNEKLFF.

The CDR3 here is CASSPQDSNQPQHF. V gene TRBV28 combines with J gene TRBJ1-5. The CDR3 sequence is 14 residues long. CDR1 is MDHEN and CDR2 is SYDVKM in the germline V gene.

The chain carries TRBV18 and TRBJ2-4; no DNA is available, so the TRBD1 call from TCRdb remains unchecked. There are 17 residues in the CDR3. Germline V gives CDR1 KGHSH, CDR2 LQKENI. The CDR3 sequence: CASSPDRGFLAKNIQYF.

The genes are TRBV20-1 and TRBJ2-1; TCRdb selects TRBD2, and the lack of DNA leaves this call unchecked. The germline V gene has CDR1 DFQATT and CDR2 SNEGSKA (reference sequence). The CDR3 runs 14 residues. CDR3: CSASVSGGPNEQFF.

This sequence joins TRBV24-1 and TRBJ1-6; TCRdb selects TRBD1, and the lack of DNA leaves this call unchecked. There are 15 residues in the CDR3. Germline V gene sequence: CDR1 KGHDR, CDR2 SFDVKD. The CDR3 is CATSKGDRVNSPLHF.

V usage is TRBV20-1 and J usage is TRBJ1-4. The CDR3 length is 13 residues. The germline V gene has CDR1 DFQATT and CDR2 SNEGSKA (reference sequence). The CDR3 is CSARDLRNEKLFF.

The CDR3 region is CASSTIPGQNSPLHF. The chain has TRBV6-1 and TRBJ1-6; TCRdb names TRBD1, which stays unverified in the absence of DNA. CDR1 is MNHNS and CDR2 is SASEGT in the germline V gene. The CDR3 sequence is 15 residues long.

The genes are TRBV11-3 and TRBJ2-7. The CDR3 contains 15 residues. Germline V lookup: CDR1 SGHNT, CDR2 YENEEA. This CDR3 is CASSLDVHGTYEQYF. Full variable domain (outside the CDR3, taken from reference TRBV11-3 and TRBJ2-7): EAGVVQSPRYKIIEKKQPVAFWCNPISGHNTLYWYLQNLGQGPELLIRYENEEAVDDSQLPKDRFSAERLKGVDSTLKIQPAELGDSAVYLCASSLDVHGTYEQYFGPGTRLTVT.

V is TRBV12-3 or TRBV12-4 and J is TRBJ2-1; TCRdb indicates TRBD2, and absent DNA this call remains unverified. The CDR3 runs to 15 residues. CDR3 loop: CASSTLAGGLDEQFF.

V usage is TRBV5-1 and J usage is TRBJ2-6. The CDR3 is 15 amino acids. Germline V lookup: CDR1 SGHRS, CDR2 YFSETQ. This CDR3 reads CASGPPSSGANVLTF.

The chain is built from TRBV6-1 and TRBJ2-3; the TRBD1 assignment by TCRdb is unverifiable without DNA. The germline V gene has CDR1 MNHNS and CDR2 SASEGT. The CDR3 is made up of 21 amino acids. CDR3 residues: CASRNYGHLKAGSRTLDTQYF.

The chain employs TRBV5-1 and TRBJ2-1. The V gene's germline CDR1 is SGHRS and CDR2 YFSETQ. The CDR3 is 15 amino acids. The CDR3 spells CASSLIGGSYNEQFF.

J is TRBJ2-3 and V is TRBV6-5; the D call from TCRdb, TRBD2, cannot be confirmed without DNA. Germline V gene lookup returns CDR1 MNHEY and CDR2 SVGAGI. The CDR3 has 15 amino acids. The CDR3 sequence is CASSYETSATDTQYF.